The rows below give T cell receptor beta chains drawn from one sample of a study of glioma-infiltrating T cells after dendritic cell vaccination. Produced via immunoSEQ multiplex PCR; TCRdb's table is partial and in-frame only. The sample lists around 60,000 clones, around nine tenths occurring once. Source: blood, taken after dendritic cell vaccination. Source of these receptors: a human donor with glioblastoma. CDR3s include the opening cysteine and the closing phenylalanine or tryptophan. The D gene is left open where the match is weak. Clone sizes are given selectively: once, few, many, or a class where the clone is expanded.

D: TRBD1; J: TRBJ1-3; size: -; V: TRBV18; CDR3: CASSLSPGQGGNTIYF; DNA: TGTGCCAGCTCACTTAGCCCGGGACAGGGAGGAAACACCATATATTTT
D: -; J: TRBJ1-1; size: few; V: TRBV7-2; CDR3: CASSLSGSPNTEAFF; DNA: TGTGCCAGCAGCTTATCAGGGTCCCCGAACACTGAAGCTTTCTTT
D: -; J: TRBJ1-3; size: -; V: TRBV12-5; CDR3: CASGLAHGGYSGNTIYF; DNA: TGTGCTAGTGGTTTGGCCCACGGGGGGTACTCTGGAAACACCATATATTTT
D: -; J: TRBJ1-6; size: -; V: TRBV5-4; CDR3: CASTSGGGSYNSPLHF; DNA: TGTGCCAGCACAAGCGGCGGGGGATCCTATAATTCACCCCTCCACTTT
D: -; J: TRBJ2-7; size: once; V: TRBV25-1; CDR3: CASSELGARSYEQYF; DNA: TGTGCCAGCAGTGAATTGGGGGCTAGGAGCTACGAGCAGTACTTC
D: -; J: TRBJ1-4; size: -; V: TRBV15; CDR3: CATRRGVGPNEKLFF; DNA: TGTGCCACCAGACGCGGGGTGGGCCCTAATGAAAAACTGTTTTTT
D: TRBD2; J: TRBJ2-5; size: -; V: TRBV4-2; CDR3: CASSRGGEGETQYF; DNA: TGTGCCAGCAGCCGGGGGGGAGAGGGAGAGACCCAGTACTTC
D: TRBD2; J: TRBJ2-7; size: -; V: TRBV7-9; CDR3: CASSSRGGLAGTYEQYF; DNA: TGTGCCAGCAGCTCCCGGGGAGGGCTAGCGGGAACCTACGAGCAGTACTTC
D: TRBD1; J: TRBJ1-1; size: -; V: TRBV11-2; CDR3: CASSPIHLGQGEAFF; DNA: TGTGCCAGCAGCCCCATCCACCTCGGACAGGGAGAAGCTTTCTTT
D: -; J: TRBJ1-1; size: -; V: TRBV29-1; CDR3: CSVRANTEAFF; DNA: TGCAGCGTTCGAGCGAACACTGAAGCTTTCTTT
D: -; J: TRBJ2-7; size: -; V: TRBV10-3; CDR3: CAIRRTASYEQYF; DNA: TGTGCCATCAGGAGGACAGCCTCCTACGAGCAGTACTTC
D: TRBD1; J: TRBJ1-5; size: -; V: TRBV13; CDR3: CASSLTLGQGRDQPQHF; DNA: TGTGCCAGCAGCCTAACCCTCGGACAGGGGAGGGATCAGCCCCAGCATTTT